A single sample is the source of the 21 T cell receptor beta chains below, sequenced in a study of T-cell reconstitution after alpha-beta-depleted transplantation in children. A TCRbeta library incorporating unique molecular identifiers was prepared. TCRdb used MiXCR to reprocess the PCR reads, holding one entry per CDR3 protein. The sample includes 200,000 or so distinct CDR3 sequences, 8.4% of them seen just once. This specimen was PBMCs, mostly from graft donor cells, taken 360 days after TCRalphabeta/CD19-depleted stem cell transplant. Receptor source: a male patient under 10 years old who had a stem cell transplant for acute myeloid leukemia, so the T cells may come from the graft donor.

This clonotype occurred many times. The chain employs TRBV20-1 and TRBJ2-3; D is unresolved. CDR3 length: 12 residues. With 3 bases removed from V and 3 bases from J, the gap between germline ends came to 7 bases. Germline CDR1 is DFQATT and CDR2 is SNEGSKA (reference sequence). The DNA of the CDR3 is TGCAGTGCTAGCCCAGCGACAGATACGCAGTATTTT. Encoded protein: CSASPATDTQYF.

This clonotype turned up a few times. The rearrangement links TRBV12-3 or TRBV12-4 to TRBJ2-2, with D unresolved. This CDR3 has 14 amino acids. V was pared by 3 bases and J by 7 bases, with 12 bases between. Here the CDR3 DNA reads TGTGCCAGCAGTTTCACCGGGCTGGGCGGGGAGCTGTTTTTT. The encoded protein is CASSFTGLGGELFF.

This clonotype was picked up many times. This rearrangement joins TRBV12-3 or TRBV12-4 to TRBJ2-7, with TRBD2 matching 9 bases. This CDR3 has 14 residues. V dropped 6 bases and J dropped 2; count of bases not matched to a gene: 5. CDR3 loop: CASSTGLATYEQYF. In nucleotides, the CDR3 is TGTGCCAGCAGCACGGGACTAGCTACCTACGAGCAGTACTTC.

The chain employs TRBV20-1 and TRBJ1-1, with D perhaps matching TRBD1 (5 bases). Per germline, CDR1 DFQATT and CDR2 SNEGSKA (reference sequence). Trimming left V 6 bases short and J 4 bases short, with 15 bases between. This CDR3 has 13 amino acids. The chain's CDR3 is CSAAQGRGTEAFF. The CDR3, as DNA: TGCAGTGCAGCGCAGGGCCGGGGCACTGAAGCTTTCTTT.

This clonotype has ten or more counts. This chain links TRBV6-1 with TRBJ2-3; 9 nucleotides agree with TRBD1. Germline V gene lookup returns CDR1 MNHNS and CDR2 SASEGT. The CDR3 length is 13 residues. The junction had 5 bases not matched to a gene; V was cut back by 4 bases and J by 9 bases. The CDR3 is CASSGQGQGTQYF. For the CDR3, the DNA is TGTGCCAGCAGTGGCCAAGGACAGGGGACGCAGTATTTT.

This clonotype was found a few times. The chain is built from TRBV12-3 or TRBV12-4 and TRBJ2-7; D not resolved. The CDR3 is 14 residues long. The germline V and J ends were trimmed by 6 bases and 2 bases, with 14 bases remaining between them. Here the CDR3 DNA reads TGTGCCAGCAGCCTCCTCGGTGGGGCCTACGAGCAGTACTTC. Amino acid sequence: CASSLLGGAYEQYF.

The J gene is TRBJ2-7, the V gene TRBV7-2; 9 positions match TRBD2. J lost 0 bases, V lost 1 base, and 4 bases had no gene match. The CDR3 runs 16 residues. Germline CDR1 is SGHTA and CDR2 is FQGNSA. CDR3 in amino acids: CASSLGASGDSYEQYF. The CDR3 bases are TGTGCCAGCAGCTTAGGGGCTAGCGGGGACTCCTACGAGCAGTACTTC.

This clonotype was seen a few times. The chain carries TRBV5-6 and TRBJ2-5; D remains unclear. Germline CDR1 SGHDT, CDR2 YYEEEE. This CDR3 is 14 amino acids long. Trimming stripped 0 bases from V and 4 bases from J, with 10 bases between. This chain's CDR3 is CASSLDLAVETQYF. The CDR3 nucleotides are TGTGCCAGCAGCTTGGACCTGGCGGTAGAGACCCAGTACTTC.

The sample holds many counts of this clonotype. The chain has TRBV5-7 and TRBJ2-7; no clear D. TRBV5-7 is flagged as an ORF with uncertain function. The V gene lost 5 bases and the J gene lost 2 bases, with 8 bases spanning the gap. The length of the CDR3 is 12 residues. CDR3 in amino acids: CASSCGTYEQYF. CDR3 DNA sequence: TGTGCCAGCAGTTGTGGCACCTACGAGCAGTACTTC.

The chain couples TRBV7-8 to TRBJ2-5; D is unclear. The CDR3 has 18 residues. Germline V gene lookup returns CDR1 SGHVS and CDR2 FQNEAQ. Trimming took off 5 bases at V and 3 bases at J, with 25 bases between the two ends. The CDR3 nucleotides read TGTGCCAGCAGCCCCTATTGGGTCATTACAGTGAGAGAAGAGACCCAGTACTTC. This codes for CASSPYWVITVREETQYF.

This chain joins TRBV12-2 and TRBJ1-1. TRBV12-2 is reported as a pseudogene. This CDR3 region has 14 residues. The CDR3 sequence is CASRLEKGNTEAFF. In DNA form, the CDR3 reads TGTGCAAGTCGCTTAGAAAAGGGGAACACTGAAGCTTTCTTT.

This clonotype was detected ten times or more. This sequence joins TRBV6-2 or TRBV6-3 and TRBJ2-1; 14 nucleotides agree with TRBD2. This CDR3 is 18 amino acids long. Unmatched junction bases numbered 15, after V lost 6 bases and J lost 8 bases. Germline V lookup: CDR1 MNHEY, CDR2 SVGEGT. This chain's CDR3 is CASSSGLAGAVELDEQFF. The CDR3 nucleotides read TGTGCCAGCAGCTCGGGACTAGCGGGAGCCGTAGAGCTCGATGAGCAGTTCTTC.

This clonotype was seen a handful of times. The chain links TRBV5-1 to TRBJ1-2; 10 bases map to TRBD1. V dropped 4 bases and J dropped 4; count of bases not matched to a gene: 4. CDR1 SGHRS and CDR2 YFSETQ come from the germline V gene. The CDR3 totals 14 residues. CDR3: CASSGGQGGYGYTF. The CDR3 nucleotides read TGCGCCAGCAGCGGAGGACAGGGGGGCTATGGCTACACCTTC.

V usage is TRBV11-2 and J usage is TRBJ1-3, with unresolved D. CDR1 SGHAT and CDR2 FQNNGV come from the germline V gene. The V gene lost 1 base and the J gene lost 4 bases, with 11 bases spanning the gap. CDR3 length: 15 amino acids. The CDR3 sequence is CASSLGTLRGNTIYF. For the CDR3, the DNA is TGTGCCAGCAGCTTAGGGACCCTGAGGGGAAACACCATATATTTT.

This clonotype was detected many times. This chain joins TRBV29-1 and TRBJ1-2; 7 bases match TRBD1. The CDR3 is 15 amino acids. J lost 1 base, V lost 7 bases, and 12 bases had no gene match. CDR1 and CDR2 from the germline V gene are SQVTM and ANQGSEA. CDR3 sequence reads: CSASPARGDNYGYTF. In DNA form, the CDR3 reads TGCAGCGCCTCCCCAGCCAGGGGGGATAACTATGGCTACACCTTC.

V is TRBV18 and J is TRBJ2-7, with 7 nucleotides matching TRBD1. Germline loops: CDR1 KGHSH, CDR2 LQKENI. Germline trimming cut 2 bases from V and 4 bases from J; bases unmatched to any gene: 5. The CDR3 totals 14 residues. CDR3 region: CASSPGQAIYEQYF. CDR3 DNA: TGTGCCAGCTCACCAGGACAGGCGATTTACGAGCAGTACTTC.

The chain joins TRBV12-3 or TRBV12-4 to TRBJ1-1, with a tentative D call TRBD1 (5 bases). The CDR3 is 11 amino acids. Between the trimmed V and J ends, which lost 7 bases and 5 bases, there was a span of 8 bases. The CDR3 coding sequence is TGTGCCAGCACCGGGGGGACTGAAGCTTTCTTT. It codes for CASTGGTEAFF.

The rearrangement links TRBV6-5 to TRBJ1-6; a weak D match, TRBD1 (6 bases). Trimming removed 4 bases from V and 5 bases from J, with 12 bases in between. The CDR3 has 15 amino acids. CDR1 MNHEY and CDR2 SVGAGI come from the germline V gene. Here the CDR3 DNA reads TGTGCCAGCAGTTGGGGGCGCTTGAATAATTCACCCCTCCACTTT. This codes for CASSWGRLNNSPLHF.

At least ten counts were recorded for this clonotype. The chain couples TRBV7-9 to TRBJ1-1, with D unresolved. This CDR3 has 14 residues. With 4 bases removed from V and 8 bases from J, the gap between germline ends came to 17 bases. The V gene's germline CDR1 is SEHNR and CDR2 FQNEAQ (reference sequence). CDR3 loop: CASSSRTGTAEAFF. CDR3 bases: TGTGCCAGCAGCTCACGGACGGGTACGGCAGAAGCTTTCTTT. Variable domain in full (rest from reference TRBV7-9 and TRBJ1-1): DTGVSQNPRHKITKRGQNVTFRCDPISEHNRLYWYRQTLGQGPEFLTYFQNEAQLEKSRLLSDRFSAERPKGSFSTLEIQRTEQGDSAMYLCASSSRTGTAEAFFGQGTRLTVV.

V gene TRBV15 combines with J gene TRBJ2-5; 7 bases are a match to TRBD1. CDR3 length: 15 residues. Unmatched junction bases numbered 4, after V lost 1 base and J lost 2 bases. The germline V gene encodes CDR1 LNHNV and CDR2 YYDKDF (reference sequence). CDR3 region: CATSRGLGQQETQYF. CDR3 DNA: TGTGCCACCAGCAGAGGCCTGGGACAGCAAGAGACCCAGTACTTC. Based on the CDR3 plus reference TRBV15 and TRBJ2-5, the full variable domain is DAMVIQNPRYQVTQFGKPVTLSCSQTLNHNVMYWYQQKSSQAPKLLFHYYDKDFNNEADTPDNFQSRRPNTSFCFLDIRSPGLGDTAMYLCATSRGLGQQETQYFGPGTRLLVL.

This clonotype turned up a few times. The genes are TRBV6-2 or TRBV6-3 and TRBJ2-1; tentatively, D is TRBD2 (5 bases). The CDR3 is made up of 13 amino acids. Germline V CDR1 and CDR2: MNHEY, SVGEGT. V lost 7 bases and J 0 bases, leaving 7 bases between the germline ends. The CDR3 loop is CASTSFSYNEQFF. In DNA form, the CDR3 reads TGTGCCAGCACTAGCTTCTCCTACAATGAGCAGTTCTTC.